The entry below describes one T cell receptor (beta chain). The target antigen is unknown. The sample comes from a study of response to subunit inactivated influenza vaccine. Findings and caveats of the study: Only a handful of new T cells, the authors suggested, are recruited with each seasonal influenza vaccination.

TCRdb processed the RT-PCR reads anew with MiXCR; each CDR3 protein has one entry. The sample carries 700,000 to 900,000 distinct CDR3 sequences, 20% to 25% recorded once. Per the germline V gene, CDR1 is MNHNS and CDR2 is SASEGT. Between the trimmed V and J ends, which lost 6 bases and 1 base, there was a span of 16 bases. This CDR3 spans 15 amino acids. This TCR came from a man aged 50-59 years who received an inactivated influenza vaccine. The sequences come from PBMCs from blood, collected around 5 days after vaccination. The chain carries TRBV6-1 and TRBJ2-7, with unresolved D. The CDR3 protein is CASSHRSSFSYEQYF. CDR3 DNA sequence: TGTGCCAGCAGCCATCGTTCTTCTTTTTCCTACGAGCAGTACTTC.